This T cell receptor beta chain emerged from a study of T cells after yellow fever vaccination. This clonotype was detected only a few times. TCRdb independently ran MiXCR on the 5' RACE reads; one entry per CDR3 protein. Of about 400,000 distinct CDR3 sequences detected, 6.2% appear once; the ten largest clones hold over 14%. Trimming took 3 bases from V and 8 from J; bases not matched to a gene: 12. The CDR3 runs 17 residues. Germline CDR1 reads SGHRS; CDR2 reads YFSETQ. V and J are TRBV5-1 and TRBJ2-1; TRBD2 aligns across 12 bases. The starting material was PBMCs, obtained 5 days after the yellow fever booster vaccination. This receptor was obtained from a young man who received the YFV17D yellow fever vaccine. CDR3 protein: CASSSLMTSGSSDEQFF. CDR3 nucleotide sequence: TGCGCCAGCAGCTCCCTAATGACTAGCGGGAGCAGCGATGAGCAGTTCTTC.